The 25 T cell receptor beta chains below come from one sample, sequenced in a study of blood T cell repertoires in COVID-19. TCRdb's copy holds only in-frame clones and misses some; the assay was immunoSEQ multiplex PCR. The sample consists of approximately 280,000 clones, 87% of them appearing once. Sample: PBMCs or T cells enriched from blood (not recorded which). These receptors all come from a woman in her forties who had recovered from COVID-19.

The chain is built from TRBV19 and TRBJ1-6, with 8 positions matching TRBD1. CDR1 is LNHDA, CDR2 SQIVND, per germline (reference sequence). After removal of 5 bases from V and 11 bases from J, the junction contained 8 bases not matched to a gene. This CDR3 region has 14 residues. The CDR3 coding sequence is TGTGCCAGTAGTCCCGGACAGGGAAGAGCACCCCTCCACTTT. Translation: CASSPGQGRAPLHF.

The J gene is TRBJ2-1, the V gene TRBV9; 8 bases are a match to TRBD2. Germline V gives CDR1 SGDLS, CDR2 YYNGEE. This CDR3 spans 18 amino acids. J gave up 6 bases and V 5 bases, and 19 bases lay outside the gene matches. The DNA of the CDR3 is TGTGCCAGCAGTGCCCATTTCGCTGCGGGAGGTTCCCCCAATGAGCAGTTCTTC. Encoded protein: CASSAHFAAGGSPNEQFF.

The chain links TRBV4-2 to TRBJ1-4, with a weak D call TRBD1 (6 bases). V was trimmed by 2 bases and J by 7 bases, leaving 17 bases between them. The CDR3 consists of 16 residues. The germline gives CDR1 LGHNA, CDR2 YNFKEQ. The CDR3, as DNA: TGTGCCAGCAGCCAACTGCAGCGGGGGGCTGGTGAAAAACTGTTTTTT. This translates into CASSQLQRGAGEKLFF.

The J gene is TRBJ2-5, the V gene TRBV30; tentatively, D is TRBD2 (6 bases). Germline values: CDR1 GTSNPN, CDR2 SVGIG (reference sequence). The CDR3 runs 13 residues. Between the trimmed V and J ends, which lost 1 base and 5 bases, there was a span of 11 bases. The CDR3 loop is CAWSETRWETQYF. CDR3 coding DNA: TGTGCCTGGAGTGAGACTAGGTGGGAGACCCAGTACTTC.

The chain combines TRBV6-5 with TRBJ1-1, with 7 bases identical to TRBD1. The CDR3 loop spans 14 amino acids. Germline-derived CDR1 and CDR2 are MNHEY and SVGAGI. After removal of 5 bases from V and 1 base from J, the junction contained 4 bases not matched to a gene. CDR3 in amino acids: CASSRQGTNTEAFF. For the CDR3, the DNA is TGTGCCAGCAGTAGACAGGGAACGAACACTGAAGCTTTCTTT.

Turning to this clone: Within the sample, other DNA sequences also encode this same CDR3. The chain links TRBV29-1 to TRBJ1-1; D perhaps matches TRBD1 (5 bases). V lost 4 bases and J 1 base, leaving 7 bases between the germline ends. Germline V gene sequence: CDR1 SQVTM, CDR2 ANQGSEA. The CDR3 runs 12 residues. CDR3 amino acids: CSVVGGNTEAFF. CDR3 coding DNA: TGCAGCGTTGTGGGGGGGAACACTGAAGCTTTCTTT.

The rearrangement uses TRBV5-4 and TRBJ1-6; D call uncertain. CDR3 length equals 13 residues. V dropped 6 bases and J dropped 9 bases, with 13 bases sitting between them. Germline CDR1 and CDR2: SGHNT and YYREEE (reference sequence). The chain's CDR3 is CASTPFNSSPLHF. In nucleotides, the CDR3 is TGTGCCAGCACGCCCTTCAATAGTTCACCCCTCCACTTT.

The chain couples TRBV6-2 or TRBV6-3 to TRBJ2-7, with TRBD2 as a possible D gene (5 bases). The CDR3 contains 13 residues. The germline V gene has CDR1 MNHEY and CDR2 SVGEGT. The ends were cut back, 0 bases at V and 6 bases at J, with 9 bases in the middle. CDR3 residues: CASSYSLEAEQYF. In nucleotides, the CDR3 is TGTGCCAGCAGTTACTCGCTGGAGGCCGAGCAGTACTTC.

The V call is TRBV20-1, the J call TRBJ1-1, with a tentative D call TRBD1 (6 bases). Looked up from germline, CDR1 is DFQATT and CDR2 is SNEGSKA (reference sequence). CDR3 length: 11 residues. With 7 bases removed from V and 1 base from J, the gap between germline ends came to 7 bases. CDR3 sequence (DNA): TGCAGTGTGGACAGGAACACTGAAGCTTTCTTT. It codes for CSVDRNTEAFF.

This chain uses TRBV29-1 with TRBJ2-1; 9 positions agree with TRBD2. J lost 3 bases, V lost 4 bases, and 10 bases had no gene match. The CDR3 length is 16 residues. Germline V CDR1 and CDR2: SQVTM, ANQGSEA. CDR3 coding DNA: TGCAGCGTTGGGGGGAGCGGGACTAGCATCTACAATGAGCAGTTCTTC. Protein: CSVGGSGTSIYNEQFF.

The chain employs TRBV7-3 and TRBJ2-3; a weak D match, TRBD1 (6 bases). CDR3 length equals 14 residues. The germline gives CDR1 SGHTA, CDR2 FQGTGA. Deletions cut 3 bases from V and 2 bases from J, with 9 bases between. CDR3 sequence: CASSFSGATDTQYF. DNA of the CDR3: TGTGCCAGCAGCTTTTCAGGGGCCACAGATACGCAGTATTTT. Filled out from reference TRBV7-3 and TRBJ2-3, the complete variable domain reads GAGVSQTPSNKVTEKGKYVELRCDPISGHTALYWYRQSLGQGPEFLIYFQGTGAADDSGLPNDRFFAVRPEGSVSTLKIQRTERGDSAVYLCASSFSGATDTQYFGPGTRLTVL.

The J gene is TRBJ2-3, the V gene TRBV27, with a weak D call TRBD2 (6 bases). The CDR3 extends over 17 amino acids. Deletions cut 5 bases from V and 0 bases from J, with 18 bases between. From germline, CDR1 is MNHEY and CDR2 SMNVEV (reference sequence). The CDR3 spells CASSEWRAGASTDTQYF. DNA of the CDR3: TGTGCCAGCAGTGAATGGCGAGCGGGCGCTAGCACAGATACGCAGTATTTT.

The V call is TRBV3-1 (or the pseudogene TRBV3-2), the J call TRBJ2-5; possible D gene TRBD2, 6 bases. The CDR3 consists of 13 residues. The germline CDR1 and CDR2 sequences are LGHDT and YNNKEL (reference sequence). V was pared by 3 bases and J by 5 bases, with 10 bases between. The chain's CDR3 is CASSQTGRETQYF. Here the CDR3 DNA reads TGTGCCAGCAGCCAGACGGGGAGGGAGACCCAGTACTTC.

The chain employs TRBV5-4 and TRBJ2-5; 7 nucleotides align to TRBD2. V was clipped by 2 bases and J by 2 bases; unmatched bases: 6. CDR1 and CDR2 (germline): SGHNT, YYREEE (reference sequence). The CDR3 covers 15 residues. The CDR3 nucleotides are TGTGCCAGCAGCTTCCAGCGGGGCATACAAGAGACCCAGTACTTC. It codes for CASSFQRGIQETQYF. The complete variable domain, with remaining parts taken from reference TRBV5-4 and TRBJ2-5, reads ETGVTQSPTHLIKTRGQQVTLRCSSQSGHNTVSWYQQALGQGPQFIFQYYREEENGRGNFPPRFSGLQFPNYSSELNVNALELDDSALYLCASSFQRGIQETQYFGPGTRLLVL.

The chain carries TRBV7-9 and TRBJ1-2; 7 bases agree with TRBD1. The CDR3 covers 14 residues. The trim removed 5 bases at V and 7 bases at J, leaving 10 bases unmatched. Per germline, CDR1 SEHNR and CDR2 FQNEAQ (reference sequence). The CDR3 is CASSPPTGFGGYTF. For the CDR3, the DNA is TGTGCCAGCAGCCCTCCGACAGGGTTCGGTGGCTACACCTTC.

The chain links TRBV3-1 (or the pseudogene TRBV3-2) to TRBJ1-3; 7 positions match TRBD1. Germline V gives CDR1 LGHDT, CDR2 YNNKEL (reference sequence). The length of the CDR3 is 17 residues. Losses at the gene ends were 1 base for V and 0 bases for J; bases not matched to a gene: 6. The CDR3 region has the DNA TGTGCCAGCAGCCAAGGGGACAGAGTGAGCTCTGGAAACACCATATATTTT. Translating gives CASSQGDRVSSGNTIYF.

This chain joins TRBV5-1 and TRBJ2-5; no definite D call. There are 12 residues in the CDR3. Trimming removed 4 bases at V and 5 bases at J, with 9 bases between. Germline CDR1 is SGHRS and CDR2 is YFSETQ. DNA for the CDR3: TGCGCCAGCAGCGTACTCCGGGAGACCCAGTACTTC. This gives the protein CASSVLRETQYF.

The chain links TRBV3-1 (or the pseudogene TRBV3-2) to TRBJ2-1; 11 nucleotides line up with TRBD2. The germline V gene encodes CDR1 LGHDT and CDR2 YNNKEL (reference sequence). Trimming at V came to 5 bases and at J to 3 bases, leaving 0 bases not matched to a gene. CDR3 length: 14 residues. CDR3 in DNA: TGTGCCAGCAGCGGGACTAGCGGCTACAATGAGCAGTTCTTC. This encodes CASSGTSGYNEQFF.

This clone occurred a few times. The chain links TRBV7-2 to TRBJ2-7, with D possibly TRBD2 on 6 matching bases. The CDR3 is made up of 16 amino acids. Germline values: CDR1 SGHTA, CDR2 FQGNSA. Trimming removed 3 bases from V and 0 bases from J, with 15 bases in between. The chain's CDR3 is CASSFGGRPPSYEQYF. The CDR3 coding sequence is TGTGCCAGCAGCTTTGGGGGGAGGCCCCCCTCCTACGAGCAGTACTTC.

The chain has TRBV4-3 and TRBJ1-2; unclear D gene. Germline CDR1 and CDR2: LGHNA and YSLEER. Trimming cost V 0 bases and J 1 base, with 15 bases left between them. The CDR3 loop spans 17 amino acids. CDR3 loop: CASSQDRASGNNYGYTF. In DNA form, the CDR3 reads TGCGCCAGCAGCCAAGATCGGGCCTCGGGGAATAACTATGGCTACACCTTC.

This chain connects TRBV28 to TRBJ1-1; 9 bases line up with TRBD1. Germline values: CDR1 MDHEN, CDR2 SYDVKM. The CDR3 runs 13 residues. V was pared by 7 bases and J by 1 base, with 1 base of the junction left unmatched. CDR3 sequence reads: CASTGQGNTEAFF. The CDR3 DNA reads as TGTGCCAGCACGGGACAGGGGAACACTGAAGCTTTCTTT.

The rearrangement uses TRBV7-9 and TRBJ1-1; weak D call: TRBD1 (5 bases). CDR1 and CDR2 from the germline V gene are SEHNR and FQNEAQ (reference sequence). The CDR3 is made up of 15 amino acids. V lost 5 bases to trimming and J lost 0 bases, with 13 bases between them. The CDR3 spells CASSLQQALNTEAFF. The CDR3 coding sequence is TGTGCCAGCAGCCTCCAACAGGCCCTGAACACTGAAGCTTTCTTT.

The chain couples TRBV15 to TRBJ2-2; D might be TRBD2 (5 bases). The CDR3 has 16 amino acids. V was clipped by 0 bases and J by 1 base, with 9 bases between them. In germline, CDR1 is LNHNV, CDR2 YYDKDF (reference sequence). The CDR3 sequence is CATSREYGRNTGELFF. The CDR3 DNA reads as TGTGCCACCAGCAGAGAATATGGGAGGAACACCGGGGAGCTGTTTTTT.

The chain carries TRBV9 and TRBJ1-5, with a tentative D call TRBD1 (5 bases). The germline V and J ends were trimmed by 4 bases and 1 base, with 6 bases remaining between them. There are 13 residues in the CDR3. Germline V CDR1 and CDR2: SGDLS, YYNGEE. Here the CDR3 reads CASSQGSNQPQHF. CDR3 sequence (DNA): TGTGCCAGCAGCCAGGGAAGCAATCAGCCCCAGCATTTT.

The rearrangement links TRBV5-6 to TRBJ2-6; TRBD1 matches at 7 bases. Germline V CDR1 and CDR2: SGHDT, YYEEEE. V lost 3 bases to trimming and J lost 0 bases; unmatched junction nucleotides: 6. The CDR3 consists of 17 residues. CDR3 sequence: CASSWDRGASGANVLTF. The CDR3, as DNA: TGTGCCAGCAGCTGGGACAGAGGTGCCTCTGGGGCCAACGTCCTGACTTTC.